Listed below are T cell receptor beta chains from one sample, sequenced in a study of pediatric ulcerative colitis. The data were produced by immunoSEQ multiplex PCR, yet TCRdb's version contains in-frame clones alone and is incomplete. This table has more than 50,000 clones, just over 75% appearing once. The material sequenced was blood. All receptors come from a boy aged 10-17 years with moderate ulcerative colitis. CDR3s include the opening cysteine and the closing phenylalanine or tryptophan. D genes are given only for firm matches. Only part of the rows carry a size: once, few, many, or a class if the clone is expanded.

d_call | j_call | clone_size | v_call | cdr3_nt | cdr3_aa
TRBD1 | TRBJ1-1 | few | TRBV29-1 | TGCAGCGATGGTGGCGACAGGGCCGGGAACACTGAAGCTTTCTTT | CSDGGDRAGNTEAFF
TRBD2 | TRBJ2-1 | . | TRBV7-9 | TGTGCCAGCAGCTCGGTGTCCAAGAGGACTAGCGGGCCCAATGAGCAGTTCTTC | CASSSVSKRTSGPNEQFF
. | TRBJ2-1 | . | TRBV15 | TGTGCCACCGGAGAACGGCGGGGGCGGGCGGGTGAGCAGTTCTTC | CATGERRGRAGEQFF
. | TRBJ2-1 | . | TRBV7-9 | TGTGCCAGCAGCTTAGGAGGTCCGGGAAACAATGAGCAGTTCTTC | CASSLGGPGNNEQFF
TRBD2 | TRBJ2-1 | . | TRBV4-3 | TGCGCCAGCAGCCGAGCTATCCCCGGGACTAGCGGGGACAATGAGCAGTTCTTC | CASSRAIPGTSGDNEQFF
TRBD1 | TRBJ1-5 | . | TRBV15 | TGTGCCACCAGCAGCGACAGGGCTCAGCCCCAGCATTTT | CATSSDRAQPQHF
TRBD2 | TRBJ2-1 | . | TRBV15 | TGTGCCACCAGCAGAGACGAGCGGGAGATCAATGAGCAGTTCTTC | CATSRDEREINEQFF
TRBD2 | TRBJ2-3 | once | TRBV9 | TGTGCCAGCAGCGTAGCTAGCGGGGGTATCACAGATACGCAGTATTTT | CASSVASGGITDTQYF
TRBD1 | TRBJ1-2 | . | TRBV5-6 | TGTGCCAGCAGCTTGGTTGGGACAGGGCACTATGGCTACACCTTC | CASSLVGTGHYGYTF
. | TRBJ2-1 | . | TRBV19 | TGTGCCAGTAGTATAGGGTGGCAGAGCTCCTACAATGAGCAGTTCTTC | CASSIGWQSSYNEQFF
. | TRBJ1-1 | few | TRBV30 | TGTGCCTGGAATATAGCAGGCCTGAACACTGAAGCTTTCTTT | CAWNIAGLNTEAFF
TRBD1 | TRBJ1-5 | . | TRBV27 | TGTGCCAGCAGTTCCCGGGACAGGGGATCCAATCAGCCCCAGCATTTT | CASSSRDRGSNQPQHF
. | TRBJ1-5 | . | TRBV7-2 | TGTGCCAGCAGCTTAGCAGGGGGAGGACAGCCCCAGCATTTT | CASSLAGGGQPQHF
. | TRBJ2-5 | . | TRBV5-6 | TGTGCCAGCAGCTTCACAGGGTTGTCCCAGTACTTC | CASSFTGLSQYF
. | TRBJ1-1 | . | TRBV7-6 | TGTGCCAGCAGCTTTATAGGGCTTGAAGCTTTCTTT | CASSFIGLEAFF
. | TRBJ1-6 | . | TRBV27 | TGTGCCAGCAGTTTTTCTTCCAAAGGGACTGGGGCGACACCCCTCCACTTT | CASSFSSKGTGATPLHF
. | TRBJ2-2 | . | TRBV9 | TGTGCCAGCAGCGTAACCGGGGAGCTGTTTTTT | CASSVTGELFF
. | TRBJ2-3 | . | TRBV6-1 | TGTGCCAGCAGTGAAGTCCGTCGAGGAGGGCGACCATATAGCACAGATACGCAGTATTTT | CASSEVRRGGRPYSTDTQYF
. | TRBJ1-5 | few | TRBV4-2 | TGTGCCAGCAGCCCCACGGCGGGGGGAGGTCAGCCCCAGCATTTT | CASSPTAGGGQPQHF
TRBD1 | TRBJ2-7 | . | TRBV11-2 | TGTGCCAGCAGCTTGATTCGACGGGACAGGGACTACGAGCAGTACTTC | CASSLIRRDRDYEQYF
. | TRBJ2-7 | . | TRBV5-1 | TGCGCCAGCAGCTTGTACGACACCAACTACGAGCAGTACTTC | CASSLYDTNYEQYF
. | TRBJ1-1 | once | TRBV11-2 | TGTGCCAGCAGCGACAGGTTTGACACTGAAGCTTTCTTT | CASSDRFDTEAFF
TRBD2 | TRBJ2-6 | . | TRBV5-8 | TGTGCCAGCAGCTTGCTCGGGGGGTTGGGGGCCAACGTCCTGACTTTC | CASSLLGGLGANVLTF
. | TRBJ2-7 | . | TRBV5-4 | TGTGCCAGCAGCTTATTCGGCAGGTCGGCTTACGAGCAGTACTTC | CASSLFGRSAYEQYF
. | TRBJ1-1 | . | TRBV29-1 | TGCAGCGTTGGGGGCCAGGGGACTGGCACTGAAGCTTTCTTT | CSVGGQGTGTEAFF
TRBD2 | TRBJ2-7 | . | TRBV27 | TGTGCCAGCAGTTACCTTATCAGGGCTAGCGGGATGTACGAGCAGTACTTC | CASSYLIRASGMYEQYF
. | TRBJ2-1 | . | TRBV20-1 | TGCAGTGCTCAGAGGGTGGGGGAGGAGTTCTTC | CSAQRVGEEFF
TRBD1 | TRBJ1-1 | . | TRBV19 | TGTGCCAGCCACTGGGACAGGCAGCTCATGAACACTGAAGCTTTCTTT | CASHWDRQLMNTEAFF
. | TRBJ2-3 | . | TRBV7-8 | TGTGCCAGCAGCTTAAATGGGCTCGGTCGAGGCTCGGGCACAGATACGCAGTATTTT | CASSLNGLGRGSGTDTQYF
TRBD1 | TRBJ1-1 | . | TRBV7-8 | TGTGCCAGCAGTCCCGGACAGGGTCCTATGAACACTGAAGCTTTCTTT | CASSPGQGPMNTEAFF
. | TRBJ2-7 | . | TRBV10-1 | TGCGCCAGCAGTGAACGGACGGGCACCGAGCAGTACTTC | CASSERTGTEQYF
TRBD2 | TRBJ2-1 | . | TRBV19 | TGTGCCAGTAGTACCGGACTAGCGGGAACTTACAATGAGCAGTTCTTC | CASSTGLAGTYNEQFF
. | TRBJ1-2 | . | TRBV4-1 | TGCGCCAGCAGCCGATCTTTTGGGGCCTGGAGAGGCTACACCTTC | CASSRSFGAWRGYTF
TRBD1 | TRBJ1-6 | once | TRBV5-1 | TGCGCCAGCAGCTTCGGACCGGACAGGGGCTATCCCACCCTCCACTTT | CASSFGPDRGYPTLHF
. | TRBJ2-7 | . | TRBV9 | TGTGCCAGCAGCGTAACTAGTATCGAAGGCTACGAGCAGTACTTC | CASSVTSIEGYEQYF
. | TRBJ1-5 | . | TRBV29-1 | TGCAGCGTTATCTTCGTTAGCAATCAGCCCCAGCATTTT | CSVIFVSNQPQHF
. | TRBJ2-7 | few | TRBV7-9 | TGTGCCAGCAGTACTGGACAGGCGGGAATAAGCGAGCAGTACTTC | CASSTGQAGISEQYF
. | TRBJ1-1 | . | TRBV7-9 | TGTGCCAGCGGACCTGGGAAGGCCGGGGGGGTGAACACTGAAGCTTTCTTT | CASGPGKAGGVNTEAFF
. | TRBJ2-7 | . | TRBV29-1 | TGCAGCGTTGAAGAGGGCTACGAGCAGTACTTC | CSVEEGYEQYF
TRBD1 | TRBJ2-1 | . | TRBV5-4 | TGTGCCAGCAGTCTGGACAGGGGGTCCCACAATGAGCAGTTCTTC | CASSLDRGSHNEQFF
. | TRBJ2-7 | . | TRBV6-5 | TGTGCCAGCAGTTACAGGGCGACCTACGAGCAGTACTTC | CASSYRATYEQYF
. | TRBJ1-5 | . | TRBV4-1 | TGCGCCAGCAGCCAAGATTGGAATAGCAATCAGCCCCAGCATTTT | CASSQDWNSNQPQHF
TRBD1 | TRBJ1-2 | few | TRBV30 | TGTGCCTGGAGTCGGGACAGGCCCTATGGCTACACCTTC | CAWSRDRPYGYTF
. | TRBJ1-1 | . | TRBV2 | TGTGCCAGCAGTGGAAACCGGAACAAGTTGCTTGAAGCTTTCTTT | CASSGNRNKLLEAFF
TRBD1 | TRBJ1-5 | . | TRBV2 | TGTGCCAGCAGTTACCGGGACAGGGGAAACCACTTAGCAAATCAGCCCCAGCATTTT | CASSYRDRGNHLANQPQHF